What follows is one T cell receptor beta chain and its context. The V segment lost 3 bases and the J segment 0 bases; nucleotides outside the gene matches: 4. Germline V lookup: CDR1 LNHDA, CDR2 SQIVND (reference sequence). The CDR3 spans 15 residues. Measured with immunoSEQ multiplex PCR; TCRdb has only the in-frame clones, and not every one. The table records approximately 220,000 clones, roughly 84% of them present only once. The data are from a study of blood T cell repertoires in COVID-19. The sequenced sample was peripheral blood. This receptor was obtained from a woman in her 30s who had recovered from COVID-19. The V and J genes are TRBV19 and TRBJ2-7, with 8 bases matching TRBD2. This chain's CDR3 is CASSMAGGPSYEQYF. CDR3 bases: TGTGCCAGTAGTATGGCGGGAGGCCCCTCCTACGAGCAGTACTTC.